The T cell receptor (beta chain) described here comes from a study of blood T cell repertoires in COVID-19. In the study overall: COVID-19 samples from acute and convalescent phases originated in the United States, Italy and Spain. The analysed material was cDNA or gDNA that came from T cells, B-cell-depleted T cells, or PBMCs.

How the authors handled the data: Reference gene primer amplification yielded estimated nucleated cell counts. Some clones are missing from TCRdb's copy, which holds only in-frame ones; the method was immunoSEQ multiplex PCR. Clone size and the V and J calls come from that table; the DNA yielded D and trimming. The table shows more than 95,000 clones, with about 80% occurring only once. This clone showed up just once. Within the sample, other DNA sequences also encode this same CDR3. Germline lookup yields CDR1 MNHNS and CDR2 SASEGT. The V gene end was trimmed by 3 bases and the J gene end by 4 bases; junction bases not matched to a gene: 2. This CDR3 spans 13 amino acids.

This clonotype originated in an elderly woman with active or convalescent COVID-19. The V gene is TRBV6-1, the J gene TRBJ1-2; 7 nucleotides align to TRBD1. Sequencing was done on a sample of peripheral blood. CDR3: CASSEAGGYGYTF. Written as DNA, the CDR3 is TGTGCCAGCAGTGAGGCAGGGGGCTATGGCTACACCTTC.